A selection of T cell receptor beta chains follows, all from one sample in a study of cytomegalovirus exposure and HLA in healthy donors. The protocol was immunoSEQ multiplex PCR, while the TCRdb copy is restricted to in-frame clones and leaves out a portion. The sample records roughly 93,000 clones, roughly 78% being singletons. The sample was PBMCs. These receptors were obtained from a man aged 25-45 years in good health and CMV-seronegative. Each CDR3 is given with its conserved first and last residue. Each record gives: V gene, clone size, D gene, J gene, CDR3 DNA, CDR3 protein. D genes are given only for firm matches. A clone size is listed for some rows: how often the clone was seen (once, few, many), or a class if it is expanded.

V gene: TRBV5-5; clone size: few; D gene: TRBD1; J gene: TRBJ1-1; CDR3 DNA: TGTGCCAGCAGCTTGAGACAGGGCACTGAAGCTTTCTTT; CDR3 protein: CASSLRQGTEAFF
V gene: TRBV18; clone size: .; D gene: .; J gene: TRBJ1-1; CDR3 DNA: TGTGCCAGCTCACCACGTCCCCAGGGGAACACTGAAGCTTTCTTT; CDR3 protein: CASSPRPQGNTEAFF
V gene: TRBV11-2; clone size: .; D gene: .; J gene: TRBJ2-7; CDR3 DNA: TGTGCCAGCAGCTGGTTGGGCGACGAGCAGTACTTC; CDR3 protein: CASSWLGDEQYF
V gene: TRBV5-1; clone size: few; D gene: .; J gene: TRBJ2-1; CDR3 DNA: TGCGCCAGCAGCTTGGAAGGGGGCTCCTACAATGAGCAGTTCTTC; CDR3 protein: CASSLEGGSYNEQFF
V gene: TRBV5-4; clone size: .; D gene: TRBD1; J gene: TRBJ1-2; CDR3 DNA: TGTGCCAGCAGCTTGTTCGACAGGGGGATCTATGGCTACACCTTC; CDR3 protein: CASSLFDRGIYGYTF
V gene: TRBV9; clone size: .; D gene: .; J gene: TRBJ2-7; CDR3 DNA: TGTGCCAGCAGCGAGGCGGCATCAACCTACGAGCAGTACTTC; CDR3 protein: CASSEAASTYEQYF
V gene: TRBV28; clone size: .; D gene: .; J gene: TRBJ2-5; CDR3 DNA: TGTGCCAGCAGCCAGGGGGGCACACAAGAGACCCAGTACTTC; CDR3 protein: CASSQGGTQETQYF
V gene: TRBV4-2; clone size: .; D gene: TRBD1; J gene: TRBJ1-2; CDR3 DNA: TGTGCCAGCAGCCAAGACAGGGGGTTCTCTGGCTACACCTTC; CDR3 protein: CASSQDRGFSGYTF
V gene: TRBV7-9; clone size: .; D gene: .; J gene: TRBJ2-1; CDR3 DNA: TGTGCCAGCAGCTTATCGAAACGTTCCCCTAGCAATGAGCAGTTCTTC; CDR3 protein: CASSLSKRSPSNEQFF
V gene: TRBV30; clone size: .; D gene: TRBD1; J gene: TRBJ1-1; CDR3 DNA: TGTGCCTGGAGTCCCCGGACAGGCTTCCTCATGAACACTGAAGCTTTCTTT; CDR3 protein: CAWSPRTGFLMNTEAFF
V gene: TRBV30; clone size: few; D gene: .; J gene: TRBJ1-6; CDR3 DNA: TGTGCCTGGAGTATCGGGAATTCACCCCTCCACTTT; CDR3 protein: CAWSIGNSPLHF